The 28 T cell receptor beta chains presented below share a single source sample, sequenced in a study of spatial heterogeneity in lung cancer. Using its own MiXCR run on the 5' RACE reads, TCRdb lists one record per CDR3 protein. The repertoire holds more than 40,000 distinct CDR3 sequences, more than 20% seen once, with more than 7% in the top ten. Sample time point: blood at routine non-recurrence follow-up after resection. This specimen was PBMCs, taken at follow-up. All receptors derive from a female donor with early-stage non-small cell lung cancer.

This clonotype was detected a few times. The V call is TRBV10-3, the J call TRBJ1-1, with 7 bases fitting TRBD1. With V trimmed by 5 bases and J by 0 bases, 6 bases remained unmatched. Germline assignment: CDR1 ENHRY and CDR2 SYGVKD. This CDR3 comprises 15 residues. The CDR3 spells CAISRTGAMNTEAFF. For the CDR3, the DNA is TGTGCCATCAGTCGGACAGGAGCGATGAACACTGAAGCTTTCTTT.

This clonotype has a handful of counts. The chain couples TRBV7-2 to TRBJ2-3; 7 bases agree with TRBD2. The junction had 8 bases not matched to a gene; V was cut back by 6 bases and J by 2 bases. Germline V gene lookup returns CDR1 SGHTA and CDR2 FQGNSA. The CDR3 loop spans 15 amino acids. CDR3 DNA sequence: TGTGCCAGCAGTCTCACCGGGACTACCACAGATACGCAGTATTTT. Its translation: CASSLTGTTTDTQYF.

This clonotype was seen repeatedly, ten times or more. This chain joins TRBV10-3 and TRBJ2-1; D is ambiguous. V was pared by 4 bases and J by 8 bases, with 6 bases between. This CDR3 is built from 11 residues. Germline V CDR1 and CDR2: ENHRY, SYGVKD. The CDR3 loop reads CAISVLDEQFF. CDR3 sequence (DNA): TGTGCCATCAGTGTTCTAGATGAGCAGTTCTTC.

There are many counts of this clonotype. The chain is built from TRBV7-9 and TRBJ1-6, with a possible D match to TRBD1 (6 bases). Germline V gives CDR1 SEHNR, CDR2 FQNEAQ (reference sequence). The CDR3 covers 17 residues. The V gene lost 4 bases and the J gene lost 10 bases, with 23 bases spanning the gap. CDR3 region: CASSSLKLTGTGSPLHF. The CDR3 DNA follows: TGTGCCAGCAGCTCACTGAAATTAACAGGGACCGGCTCACCCCTCCACTTT. Complete variable domain (other parts from reference TRBV7-9 and TRBJ1-6): DTGVSQNPRHKITKRGQNVTFRCDPISEHNRLYWYRQTLGQGPEFLTYFQNEAQLEKSRLLSDRFSAERPKGSFSTLEIQRTEQGDSAMYLCASSSLKLTGTGSPLHFGNGTRLTVT.

This clonotype was observed a few times. CDR3 in amino acids: CASSLLRGYSNQPQHF. The CDR3 DNA reads as TGTGCCAGCAGCTTGTTGAGAGGCTATAGCAATCAGCCCCAGCATTTT. The chain carries TRBV5-8 and TRBJ1-5; D is ambiguous. The CDR3 spans 16 residues. CDR1 and CDR2 from the germline V gene are SGHTS and YDEGEE. V lost 1 base and J lost 0, with 11 bases in between.

In regard to this clonotype: A clone one base away is much larger, so this may be a read error. The chain links TRBV10-2 to TRBJ2-2; TRBD1 matches at 7 bases. This CDR3 has 15 residues. Germline CDR1 reads WSHSY; CDR2 reads SAAADI. V dropped 7 bases and J dropped 1; count of bases not matched to a gene: 6. This chain's CDR3 is CASTRAGGNTGELFF. The DNA of the CDR3 is TGCGCCAGCACTAGGGCAGGGGGGAACACCGGGGAGCTGTTTTTT.

The gene calls are TRBV28 and TRBJ2-1; 7 bases line up with TRBD2. The ends lost 6 bases at V and 4 bases at J; junction bases unmatched: 12. CDR1 is MDHEN, CDR2 SYDVKM, per germline. The CDR3 spans 16 residues. The chain's CDR3 is CASRRPGLYIYNEQFF. The CDR3 DNA sequence: TGTGCCAGCAGAAGACCGGGACTATACATTTACAATGAGCAGTTCTTC.

This clonotype was detected once. The rearrangement links TRBV5-1 to TRBJ2-5; 14 nucleotides line up with TRBD2. Germline CDR1 and CDR2: SGHRS and YFSETQ. This CDR3 is built from 20 residues. Trimming removed 1 base from V and 2 bases from J; junction bases left unmatched: 13. The CDR3 loop is CASSLTVGTSGRGGQETQYF. DNA of the CDR3: TGCGCCAGCAGCTTGACTGTCGGGACTAGCGGGAGAGGCGGTCAAGAGACCCAGTACTTC.

This clonotype was picked up a small number of times. The gene calls are TRBV19 and TRBJ2-1; D ambiguous. V shed 6 bases and J shed 2 bases, with 5 bases lying between them. Germline CDR1 is LNHDA and CDR2 is SQIVND (reference sequence). The CDR3 sequence is 12 residues long. As DNA, the CDR3 is TGTGCCAGTAGAGGGCCCTACAATGAGCAGTTCTTC. It yields the protein CASRGPYNEQFF.

This clonotype was seen more than once but under ten times. V and J are TRBV20-1 and TRBJ1-3; D is ambiguous. This CDR3 region has 14 residues. Germline V lookup: CDR1 DFQATT, CDR2 SNEGSKA (reference sequence). The V and J ends lost 4 bases and 4 bases respectively, with 14 bases between them. The CDR3 DNA sequence: TGCAGTGCTAACCCACAGACGCCAGGAAACACCATATATTTT. Protein product: CSANPQTPGNTIYF.

The rearrangement links TRBV20-1 to TRBJ2-7; 10 bases are a match to TRBD2. J gave up 9 bases and V 5 bases, and 16 bases lay outside the gene matches. The CDR3 consists of 15 residues. Germline V gene sequence: CDR1 DFQATT, CDR2 SNEGSKA (reference sequence). DNA of the CDR3: TGCAGTGCTCCTGCTCTGGCTAGCGGGAGCGTAGGGCAGTACTTC. It translates to CSAPALASGSVGQYF.

Only a few counts were recorded for this clonotype. The rearrangement uses TRBV5-5 and TRBJ1-5; no reliable D call. This CDR3 contains 15 residues. Trimming left V 0 bases short and J 3 bases short, with 10 bases between. Germline V gene lookup returns CDR1 SGHKS and CDR2 YYEKEE (reference sequence). CDR3: CASSLAGMNNQPQHF. The DNA for the CDR3 is TGTGCCAGCAGCTTGGCGGGGATGAACAATCAGCCCCAGCATTTT. The full variable domain, with the rest looked up from reference TRBV5-5 and TRBJ1-5, is DAGVTQSPTHLIKTRGQQVTLRCSPISGHKSVSWYQQVLGQGPQFIFQYYEKEERGRGNFPDRFSARQFPNYSSELNVNALLLGDSALYLCASSLAGMNNQPQHFGDGTRLSIL.

V gene TRBV28 combines with J gene TRBJ2-2; no clear D gene. CDR1 and CDR2 (germline): MDHEN, SYDVKM. V was trimmed by 3 bases and J by 5 bases, leaving 10 bases between them. The CDR3 loop spans 14 amino acids. CDR3 DNA sequence: TGTGCCAGCAGTTTGAGCCGAGAGACCGGGGAGCTGTTTTTT. This codes for CASSLSRETGELFF.

The chain has TRBV5-1 and TRBJ2-3; TRBD2 might be the D (6 bases). The CDR3 covers 15 residues. The germline gives CDR1 SGHRS, CDR2 YFSETQ. The V end was cut by 4 bases, the J end by 1 base, with 13 bases between. CDR3 coding DNA: TGCGCCAGCAGCCCCTTGACTAGAGGCACAGATACGCAGTATTTT. Its translation is CASSPLTRGTDTQYF.

This clonotype was observed a few times. The chain carries TRBV29-1 and TRBJ1-5; no clear D gene. This CDR3 region has 13 residues. Between the trimmed V and J ends, which lost 6 bases and 0 bases, there was a span of 9 bases. Germline V lookup: CDR1 SQVTM, CDR2 ANQGSEA. The CDR3 bases are TGCAGCGTGTCGCTAGATAGCAATCAGCCCCAGCATTTT. Translating gives CSVSLDSNQPQHF.

By share, this clonotype counts as medium-sized (0.01 to 0.1%). The gene calls are TRBV7-2 and TRBJ1-1; no reliable D call. Germline V gene data show CDR1 as SGHTA and CDR2 as FQGNSA. Trimming took off 3 bases at V and 0 bases at J, with 2 bases between the two ends. The CDR3 is 12 amino acids. Written as DNA, the CDR3 is TGTGCCAGCAGCTTTCTGAACACTGAAGCTTTCTTT. Amino acid sequence: CASSFLNTEAFF. The complete variable domain, with remaining parts taken from reference TRBV7-2 and TRBJ1-1, reads GAGVSQSPSNKVTEKGKDVELRCDPISGHTALYWYRQSLGQGLEFLIYFQGNSAPDKSGLPSDRFSAERTGGSVSTLTIQRTQQEDSAVYLCASSFLNTEAFFGQGTRLTVV.

Regarding this clonotype: The junction departs from germline at one end; a sequencing error may be responsible. The chain employs TRBV9 and TRBJ2-2, with 8 bases identical to TRBD2. CDR1 SGDLS and CDR2 YYNGEE come from the germline V gene. The CDR3 spans 15 residues. The chain's CDR3 is CASSVLGLVPGELFF. The CDR3 coding sequence is TGTGCCAGCAGCGTCCTGGGACTAGTACCCGGGGAGCTTTTTTTT. Drawing the rest from reference TRBV9 and TRBJ2-2, the complete variable domain is DSGVTQTPKHLITATGQRVTLRCSPRSGDLSVYWYQQSLDQGLQFLIQYYNGEERAKGNILERFSAQQFPDLHSELNLSSLELGDSALYFCASSVLGLVPGELFFGEGSRLTVL.

This clonotype has more than one count but fewer than ten. The chain joins TRBV28 to TRBJ2-2; 7 bases fit TRBD2. The ends lost 8 bases at V and 3 bases at J; junction bases unmatched: 6. The CDR3 sequence is 14 residues long. Germline V gene sequence: CDR1 MDHEN, CDR2 SYDVKM. The DNA for the CDR3 is TGTGCCAGCGTGCGGGGGTCGCACACCGGGGAGCTGTTTTTT. This gives the protein CASVRGSHTGELFF.

In its sample, this clonotype was seen a few times. This sequence joins TRBV20-1 and TRBJ2-7; TRBD2 might be the D (6 bases). Germline V gene lookup returns CDR1 DFQATT and CDR2 SNEGSKA (reference sequence). The CDR3 sequence is 15 residues long. V was pared by 5 bases and J by 3 bases, with 20 bases between. This CDR3 reads CSALDLRESIYEQYF. The CDR3 bases are TGCAGTGCTCTAGATCTCCGGGAGAGTATCTACGAGCAGTACTTC.

This clonotype was counted at least ten times. CDR3: CSVAPTGLKETQYF. The CDR3 DNA reads as TGCAGCGTTGCTCCGACCGGACTAAAAGAGACCCAGTACTTC. The rearrangement uses TRBV29-1 and TRBJ2-5, with D tentatively TRBD2 (6 bases). V was trimmed by 4 bases and J by 3 bases, leaving 15 bases between them. Germline V lookup: CDR1 SQVTM, CDR2 ANQGSEA. The CDR3 is 14 amino acids.

This chain links TRBV5-1 with TRBJ2-5; 9 bases match TRBD2. Germline assignment: CDR1 SGHRS and CDR2 YFSETQ. This CDR3 comprises 17 residues. With 2 bases clipped from V and 2 bases from J, the junction kept 10 bases outside the gene matches. The CDR3 here is CASSLSIAGAFQETQYF. For the CDR3, the DNA is TGCGCCAGCAGCTTATCTATAGCGGGAGCCTTTCAAGAGACCCAGTACTTC.

This clonotype was counted once. J is TRBJ1-2 and V is TRBV11-2; D gene unclear. This CDR3 has 14 residues. In germline, CDR1 is SGHAT, CDR2 FQNNGV. Trimming pared 5 bases from V and 7 bases from J, leaving 17 bases between. The CDR3: CASSPLQRMSGYTF. The CDR3 nucleotides are TGTGCCAGCAGCCCGCTTCAACGTATGTCTGGCTACACCTTC.

This clonotype was seen more than once but under ten times. The chain is built from TRBV10-3 and TRBJ1-5; no clear D gene. CDR1 and CDR2 from the germline V gene are ENHRY and SYGVKD. The CDR3 length is 12 residues. V lost 0 bases and J 4 bases, leaving 1 base between the germline ends. CDR3 residues: CAISESNQPQHF. CDR3 in DNA: TGTGCCATCAGTGAGTCGAATCAGCCCCAGCATTTT.

This clonotype has just a few counts. This chain connects TRBV14 to TRBJ2-3; D gene unclear. Trimming stripped 0 bases from V and 0 bases from J, with 13 bases between. The CDR3 runs 17 residues. Looked up from germline, CDR1 is SGHDN and CDR2 is FVKESK. The CDR3 DNA reads as TGTGCCAGCAGCCAAGATCAGCTGGGTTTGAGCACAGATACGCAGTATTTT. Amino acids: CASSQDQLGLSTDTQYF.

This chain joins TRBV19 and TRBJ1-6; D remains ambiguous. CDR1 LNHDA and CDR2 SQIVND come from the germline V gene (reference sequence). The CDR3 runs to 12 residues. V lost 5 bases and J 12 bases, leaving 11 bases between the germline ends. CDR3 bases: TGTGCCAGTAGTCCGAACACCCTACCCCTCCACTTT. Protein sequence: CASSPNTLPLHF.

The rearrangement uses TRBV5-1 and TRBJ1-6; tentatively, D is TRBD1 (5 bases). Per the germline V gene, CDR1 is SGHRS and CDR2 is YFSETQ. Trimming took 4 bases from V and 9 from J, leaving 11 bases between them. CDR3 length: 13 residues. CDR3 loop: CASSPETVSPLHF. As DNA, the CDR3 is TGCGCCAGCAGCCCGGAGACAGTTTCACCCCTCCACTTT.

At least ten counts were recorded for this clonotype. The chain has TRBV7-4 and TRBJ1-1; D remains unclear. Per the germline V gene, CDR1 is SGHVT and CDR2 is SQSDAQ. CDR3 size: 15 residues. V was shortened by 2 bases and J by 0 bases, with 10 bases between the two germline ends. The CDR3 loop reads CASSLRVGMNTEAFF. The CDR3 DNA reads TGTGCCAGCAGCTTAAGGGTAGGGATGAACACTGAAGCTTTCTTT.

The chain recombines TRBV4-1 with TRBJ2-7, with a tentative D call TRBD2 (6 bases). V was cut by 6 bases and J by 4 bases, with 19 bases left in between. The CDR3 is 15 residues long. The germline gives CDR1 MGHRA, CDR2 YSYEKL. Here the CDR3 DNA reads TGCGCCAGCAGTCAAAAGGAGGGAGGATCGTACGAGCAGTACTTC. This gives the protein CASSQKEGGSYEQYF.